These 25 T cell receptor beta chains came from one sample sequenced in a study of T cell repertoires in aging, cancer and after chemotherapy. Amplification of TCR beta used genomic DNA extracted from peripheral blood. Multiplex touch-down PCR with TRB-A/B primers amplified rearranged V-D-J TRB sequences. Each CDR3 protein is one row after TCRdb ran MiXCR on the multiplex PCR reads. The sample comprises about 10,000 distinct CDR3 sequences, less than 30% of which are singletons, and 1% to 1.5% rests with the top ten. Sequencing was carried out using blood. These receptors were collected from a human donor in good health.

Judged by abundance, this clonotype is medium-sized. J is TRBJ1-5 and V is TRBV6-5; 11 nucleotides match TRBD1. CDR3 size: 14 residues. V lost 6 bases to trimming and J lost 6 bases; unmatched junction nucleotides: 4. Germline V CDR1 and CDR2: MNHEY, SVGAGI. CDR3 sequence reads: CASSRDRGGQPQHF. The CDR3 nucleotides read TGTGCCAGCAGCAGGGACAGGGGGGGTCAGCCCCAGCATTTT.

J is TRBJ1-5 and V is TRBV19; D might be TRBD1 (5 bases). The V gene lost 1 base and the J gene lost 0 bases, with 13 bases spanning the gap. CDR3 length: 17 residues. Germline V gene data show CDR1 as LNHDA and CDR2 as SQIVND (reference sequence). The CDR3 protein is CASSIVRTPYSNQPQHF. In DNA, the CDR3 is TGTGCCAGTAGTATAGTCCGGACACCCTATAGCAATCAGCCCCAGCATTTT.

Within the sample, this clonotype is medium-sized. The rearrangement uses TRBV27 and TRBJ2-7; D might be TRBD1 or TRBD2, each matching 5 bases. This CDR3 spans 13 amino acids. Trimming stripped 4 bases from V and 2 bases from J, with 9 bases between. Germline V gene data show CDR1 as MNHEY and CDR2 as SMNVEV (reference sequence). This chain's CDR3 is CASSWDGTYEQYF. In nucleotides, the CDR3 is TGTGCCAGCAGTTGGGACGGTACCTACGAGCAGTACTTC.

In its sample, this clonotype was seen a few times. The CDR3 region has the DNA TGTGCCAGCAGTTTAAGGACTTACGAGCAGTACTTC. This sequence encodes CASSLRTYEQYF. This chain connects TRBV27 to TRBJ2-7; a possible D gene is TRBD2 (5 bases). V was clipped by 2 bases and J by 4 bases, with 6 bases between them. CDR3 size: 12 residues. CDR1 is MNHEY and CDR2 is SMNVEV in the germline V gene (reference sequence).

V gene TRBV19 combines with J gene TRBJ2-5, with 9 nucleotides matching TRBD2. Trimming removed 3 bases from V and 2 bases from J; junction bases left unmatched: 1. Germline lookup yields CDR1 LNHDA and CDR2 SQIVND (reference sequence). This CDR3 comprises 14 residues. The chain's CDR3 is CASSISGSQETQYF. In DNA, the CDR3 is TGTGCCAGTAGTATTAGCGGGAGTCAAGAGACCCAGTACTTC.

This clonotype has just a few counts. This chain connects TRBV20-1 to TRBJ2-3; TRBD2 might be the D (6 bases). Germline-derived CDR1 and CDR2 are DFQATT and SNEGSKA (reference sequence). Deletions cut 0 bases from V and 2 bases from J, with 12 bases between. CDR3 size: 15 residues. The CDR3 loop reads CSARDPAGTTDTQYF. The CDR3 nucleotides read TGCAGTGCTAGAGATCCGGCGGGGACCACAGATACGCAGTATTTT.

This sequence joins TRBV5-1 and TRBJ2-7, with TRBD2 matching 15 bases. V trimming: 3 bases; J trimming: 0 bases; junction bases outside the gene matches: 7. The CDR3 length is 18 residues. Germline V gene data show CDR1 as SGHRS and CDR2 as YFSETQ. DNA of the CDR3: TGCGCCAGCAGCTCGGGACTAGCGGGAGGCCCCGACTCCTACGAGCAGTACTTC. The encoded protein is CASSSGLAGGPDSYEQYF. Complete variable domain (other parts from reference TRBV5-1 and TRBJ2-7): KAGVTQTPRYLIKTRGQQVTLSCSPISGHRSVSWYQQTPGQGLQFLFEYFSETQRNKGNFPGRFSGRQFSNSRSEMNVSTLELGDSALYLCASSSGLAGGPDSYEQYFGPGTRLTVT.

This clonotype is judged medium-sized (0.01 to 0.1%). The rearrangement joins TRBV6-5 to TRBJ1-1; TRBD1 aligns across 7 bases. The J segment lost 1 base and the V segment lost 7 bases, leaving 3 bases of the junction unmatched. Germline values: CDR1 MNHEY, CDR2 SVGAGI. This CDR3 region has 13 residues. The CDR3 nucleotides are TGTGCCAGCACCCGGACAGGGAACACTGAAGCTTTCTTT. Its translation is CASTRTGNTEAFF.

The CDR3 nucleotides read TGTGCCAGTAGTATAGGACAGAGAAAAGCAAATGAAAAACTGTTTTTT. This gives the protein CASSIGQRKANEKLFF. The J gene is TRBJ1-4, the V gene TRBV19; possible D gene TRBD1, 5 bases. CDR1 is LNHDA and CDR2 is SQIVND in the germline V gene (reference sequence). The CDR3 runs to 16 residues. The V and J ends lost 1 base and 5 bases respectively, with 14 bases between them.

This clonotype is labeled medium-sized. The CDR3 region is CASSLLSGIGYTF. DNA for the CDR3: TGTGCCAGCAGTTTATTATCAGGGATCGGCTACACCTTC. The chain carries TRBV27 and TRBJ1-2; TRBD1 is a possible D gene (5 bases). The CDR3 spans 13 residues. V was pared by 1 base and J by 8 bases, with 11 bases between. The germline V gene has CDR1 MNHEY and CDR2 SMNVEV (reference sequence).

This clonotype was seen a handful of times. The chain couples TRBV5-6 to TRBJ2-7; the D gene is possibly TRBD2 (6 bases). Germline values: CDR1 SGHDT, CDR2 YYEEEE. CDR3 length: 14 amino acids. Trimming removed 1 base at V and 2 bases at J, with 10 bases between. The CDR3 DNA reads TGTGCCAGCAGCTTGACCGGGGAGGCCTACGAGCAGTACTTC. Protein product: CASSLTGEAYEQYF.

This clonotype turned up a few times. The CDR3 sequence: CASSQRPPSTDTQYF. The CDR3 DNA is TGTGCCAGCTCACAAAGACCTCCGAGCACAGATACGCAGTATTTT. The rearrangement links TRBV18 to TRBJ2-3, with D unclear. The CDR3 runs to 15 residues. V was shortened by 4 bases and J by 0 bases, with 11 bases between the two germline ends. From germline, CDR1 is KGHSH and CDR2 LQKENI. Supplemented by reference TRBV18 and TRBJ2-3, the full variable domain reads NAGVMQNPRHLVRRRGQEARLRCSPMKGHSHVYWYRQLPEEGLKFMVYLQKENIIDESGMPKERFSAEFPKEGPSILRIQQVVRGDSAAYFCASSQRPPSTDTQYFGPGTRLTVL.

CDR3 loop: CEAGSRRPPGYGYTF. The CDR3 coding sequence is TGTGAAGCGGGATCAAGGCGGCCGCCTGGCTATGGCTACACCTTC. The V gene is TRBV6-1, the J gene TRBJ1-2, with D uncertain. This CDR3 has 15 amino acids. Germline V gives CDR1 MNHNS, CDR2 SASEGT.

The V call is TRBV15, the J call TRBJ1-4; tentative D call: TRBD1 (6 bases). The germline V gene encodes CDR1 LNHNV and CDR2 YYDKDF (reference sequence). This CDR3 contains 18 residues. The ends were cut back, 5 bases at V and 5 bases at J, with 24 bases in the middle. The CDR3 sequence: CATSPSGGTLRMNEKLFF. In DNA form, the CDR3 reads TGTGCCACCAGCCCAAGCGGTGGGACACTTCGCATGAATGAAAAACTGTTTTTT.

The chain combines TRBV6-5 with TRBJ2-7; 10 bases agree with TRBD2. Germline V CDR1 and CDR2: MNHEY, SVGAGI. Trimming at V came to 5 bases and at J to 5 bases, leaving 15 bases not matched to a gene. This CDR3 has 17 amino acids. CDR3 coding DNA: TGTGCCAGCAGTGACGTCTGGGCTAGCGGGAGACGAGACGAGCAGTACTTC. Its translation is CASSDVWASGRRDEQYF.

The rearrangement joins TRBV6-1 to TRBJ1-2; 7 bases are shared with TRBD1. Germline V lookup: CDR1 MNHNS, CDR2 SASEGT. V was pared by 5 bases and J by 8 bases, with 20 bases of the junction left unmatched. This CDR3 contains 17 residues. CDR3 region: CASSYSAGGQNSIGYTF. The CDR3 DNA follows: TGTGCCAGCAGTTACTCCGCGGGGGGACAGAACTCTATAGGCTACACCTTC.

The rearrangement links TRBV29-1 to TRBJ2-5, with 8 bases identical to TRBD2. CDR3 size: 17 residues. Germline-derived CDR1 and CDR2 are SQVTM and ANQGSEA. Losses at the gene ends were 4 bases for V and 4 bases for J; bases not matched to a gene: 17. The CDR3 sequence is CSVVRLLREEGRETQYF. CDR3 nucleotide sequence: TGCAGCGTTGTCAGGTTGTTGCGGGAGGAGGGTAGAGAGACCCAGTACTTC.

The V and J genes are TRBV5-1 and TRBJ2-7; 13 bases agree with TRBD2. Trimming cost V 4 bases and J 1 base; bases outside gene matches: 8. The CDR3 covers 17 residues. The germline V gene has CDR1 SGHRS and CDR2 YFSETQ. Here the CDR3 reads CASSQGLAGSRSYEQYF. CDR3 in DNA: TGCGCCAGCAGCCAGGGACTAGCGGGATCACGTTCCTACGAGCAGTACTTC.

This clonotype was observed a few times. This chain connects TRBV11-1 to TRBJ2-3; D ambiguous. The CDR3 spans 13 residues. From germline, CDR1 is SGHAT and CDR2 FQDESV (reference sequence). V lost 5 bases and J lost 12, with 18 bases in between. CDR3 protein: CASSLQMGWDQYF. The DNA of the CDR3 is TGTGCCAGCAGCCTCCAGATGGGTTGGGATCAGTATTTT.

This clonotype came up a few times. The chain couples TRBV6-1 to TRBJ2-3; 7 positions match TRBD2. The V gene end was trimmed by 5 bases and the J gene end by 6 bases; junction bases not matched to a gene: 14. Germline CDR1 MNHNS, CDR2 SASEGT. The CDR3 has 16 residues. The CDR3 reads CASSSLLGRVDDTQYF. The CDR3 DNA reads TGTGCCAGCAGTTCCCTCCTTGGGAGGGTGGACGATACGCAGTATTTT.

By proportion, this clonotype is medium-sized. V is TRBV19 and J is TRBJ1-1; TRBD1 matches at 7 bases. This CDR3 has 16 amino acids. Germline loops: CDR1 LNHDA, CDR2 SQIVND (reference sequence). V gave up 5 bases and J gave up 3 bases; unmatched junction bases: 12. The CDR3 loop is CASSGRTGRVDTEAFF. The CDR3 DNA is TGTGCCAGTAGTGGTCGGACAGGTCGTGTGGACACTGAAGCTTTCTTT.

This clonotype is labeled as medium-sized (0.01 to 0.1%). The CDR3 DNA follows: TGTGCCAGCAGCTTTACCACTCTCGATGAGCAGTTCTTC. This encodes CASSFTTLDEQFF. The chain joins TRBV7-9 to TRBJ2-1; D gene uncertain. CDR3 length: 13 residues. Germline V CDR1 and CDR2: SEHNR, FQNEAQ (reference sequence). Trimming stripped 3 bases from V and 8 bases from J, with 11 bases between. Combining the CDR3 with reference TRBV7-9 and TRBJ2-1 gives the whole variable domain DTGVSQNPRHKITKRGQNVTFRCDPISEHNRLYWYRQTLGQGPEFLTYFQNEAQLEKSRLLSDRFSAERPKGSFSTLEIQRTEQGDSAMYLCASSFTTLDEQFFGPGTRLTVL.

In its sample, this clonotype was seen a few times. This chain connects TRBV7-3 to TRBJ2-5; D is undetermined. Germline V gene data show CDR1 as SGHTA and CDR2 as FQGTGA. Trimming pared 1 base from V and 5 bases from J, leaving 8 bases between. The CDR3 has 13 amino acids. CDR3 region: CASSLSAGETQYF. The DNA for the CDR3 is TGTGCCAGCAGCTTAAGCGCCGGGGAGACCCAGTACTTC.

This clonotype appeared a few times. V usage is TRBV5-6 and J usage is TRBJ1-5, with a weak D call TRBD1 (6 bases). The germline gives CDR1 SGHDT, CDR2 YYEEEE. V was trimmed by 0 bases and J by 11 bases, leaving 15 bases between them. This CDR3 region has 14 residues. The CDR3 DNA is TGTGCCAGCAGCTTGGAGGGGGTCTCCACGACCCAGCATTTT. Its protein product is CASSLEGVSTTQHF.

This clonotype was observed a few times. The chain recombines TRBV28 with TRBJ1-2; D might be TRBD1 (5 bases). CDR3 length: 13 amino acids. V was pared by 6 bases and J by 4 bases, with 12 bases between. The germline V gene has CDR1 MDHEN and CDR2 SYDVKM. The DNA for the CDR3 is TGTGCCAGCAGACTTGGGGGACCCTATGGCTACACCTTC. This encodes CASRLGGPYGYTF.